This entry lists 26 T cell receptor beta chains sequenced from one sample in a study of blood T cell repertoires in COVID-19. The protocol was immunoSEQ multiplex PCR, while the TCRdb copy is restricted to in-frame clones and leaves out a portion. The table shows roughly 70,000 clones, with 70% to 90% occurring only once. Sequencing was done on a sample of peripheral blood. All receptors come from a man between 65 and 85 years old with active COVID-19.

V and J are TRBV2 and TRBJ2-2, with a weak D call TRBD2 (5 bases). CDR3 length: 16 amino acids. The germline V gene has CDR1 SNHLY and CDR2 FYNNEI. V shed 5 bases and J shed 4 bases, with 17 bases lying between them. CDR3 nucleotide sequence: TGTGCCAGCAGTCCCCGGAGCCCGGGGTCCACCGGGGAGCTGTTTTTT. It yields the protein CASSPRSPGSTGELFF.

Written as DNA, the CDR3 is TGCGCCAGCAGCTTGGCCCGGGCGGGGGGGAGCTCCTACGAGCAGTACTTC. This encodes CASSLARAGGSSYEQYF. The gene calls are TRBV5-1 and TRBJ2-7, with 9 bases matching TRBD2. The germline V gene has CDR1 SGHRS and CDR2 YFSETQ. The CDR3 has 17 amino acids. Trimming cost V 0 bases and J 0 bases; bases outside gene matches: 7.

This chain uses TRBV5-1 with TRBJ2-7, with 8 bases identical to TRBD2. The CDR3 totals 16 residues. Germline CDR1 reads SGHRS; CDR2 reads YFSETQ. Unmatched junction bases numbered 5, after V lost 0 bases and J lost 0 bases. CDR3 nucleotides: TGCGCCAGCAGCTTGGTGGGTAGCGGGACCTCCTACGAGCAGTACTTC. It is translated as CASSLVGSGTSYEQYF.

The rearrangement joins TRBV29-1 to TRBJ2-7, with D hard to call. The V end lost 7 bases, the J end lost 2 bases, and 9 bases lay between the germline ends. Germline CDR1 SQVTM, CDR2 ANQGSEA. The CDR3 has 11 amino acids. CDR3 sequence (DNA): TGCAGCGCCCAGAACCCCTACGAGCAGTACTTC. Encoded protein: CSAQNPYEQYF.

The rearrangement links TRBV5-4 to TRBJ2-6; a possible D gene is TRBD1 (5 bases). The CDR3 length is 16 residues. V was shortened by 4 bases and J by 0 bases, with 11 bases between the two germline ends. Germline V gene lookup returns CDR1 SGHNT and CDR2 YYREEE (reference sequence). This CDR3 reads CASSTGHSSGANVLTF. The CDR3 nucleotides are TGTGCCAGCAGCACCGGACACAGCTCTGGGGCCAACGTCCTGACTTTC. The full variable domain, in which reference TRBV5-4 and TRBJ2-6 provide the parts outside the CDR3, is ETGVTQSPTHLIKTRGQQVTLRCSSQSGHNTVSWYQQALGQGPQFIFQYYREEENGRGNFPPRFSGLQFPNYSSELNVNALELDDSALYLCASSTGHSSGANVLTFGAGSRLTVL.

The rearrangement uses TRBV7-9 and TRBJ2-7; 13 nucleotides agree with TRBD2. The CDR3 totals 17 residues. The junction had 9 bases not matched to a gene; V was cut back by 5 bases and J by 2 bases. The germline V gene encodes CDR1 SEHNR and CDR2 FQNEAQ (reference sequence). The CDR3 DNA reads TGTGCCAGCAGCCCCGGGACTAGCGGGACCTCCACCTACGAGCAGTACTTC. It yields the protein CASSPGTSGTSTYEQYF.

The V and J genes are TRBV11-3 and TRBJ2-1, with 11 bases lining up with TRBD2. CDR1 is SGHNT and CDR2 is YENEEA in the germline V gene. The CDR3 totals 16 residues. The V and J ends lost 5 bases and 9 bases, in that order; junction bases with no gene match: 12. The chain's CDR3 is CASSPLAGGGLGEQFF. The CDR3 DNA follows: TGTGCCAGCAGCCCGCTAGCGGGAGGAGGGTTAGGTGAGCAGTTCTTC.

The chain uses TRBV24-1 and TRBJ2-3; a weak D match, TRBD2 (5 bases). The CDR3 extends over 17 amino acids. CDR1 is KGHDR and CDR2 is SFDVKD in the germline V gene. V lost 2 bases and J 0 bases, leaving 14 bases between the germline ends. CDR3 nucleotides: TGTGCCACCAGTGATTCGGGTAGCGCTGCTAGCACAGATACGCAGTATTTT. It specifies CATSDSGSAASTDTQYF.

The gene calls are TRBV2 and TRBJ2-7; 8 bases line up with TRBD1. Trimming at V came to 7 bases and at J to 4 bases, leaving 9 bases not matched to a gene. The CDR3 sequence is 14 residues long. CDR1 is SNHLY and CDR2 is FYNNEI in the germline V gene. As DNA, the CDR3 is TGTGCCAGCACCGTCGACAGGGGACGGTACGAGCAGTACTTC. It translates to CASTVDRGRYEQYF.

CDR3 DNA sequence: TGCGCCAGCAGACCGACAGTGGGAAGCTATGGCTACACCTTC. Its protein product is CASRPTVGSYGYTF. The gene calls are TRBV5-1 and TRBJ1-2; a weak D match, TRBD1 (5 bases). Deletions cut 5 bases from V and 4 bases from J, with 15 bases between. This CDR3 comprises 14 residues. From germline, CDR1 is SGHRS and CDR2 YFSETQ. Combining the CDR3 with reference TRBV5-1 and TRBJ1-2 gives the whole variable domain KAGVTQTPRYLIKTRGQQVTLSCSPISGHRSVSWYQQTPGQGLQFLFEYFSETQRNKGNFPGRFSGRQFSNSRSEMNVSTLELGDSALYLCASRPTVGSYGYTFGSGTRLTVV.

V and J are TRBV6-5 and TRBJ1-2; D not certain. Looked up from germline, CDR1 is MNHEY and CDR2 is SVGAGI. This CDR3 has 11 residues. The V end was cut by 6 bases, the J end by 5 bases, with 7 bases between. The CDR3 bases are TGTGCCAGCAGCGACAAATATGGCTACACCTTC. It yields the protein CASSDKYGYTF.

The chain is built from TRBV5-4 and TRBJ1-2; possibly TRBD1 for D (6 bases). With 0 bases removed from V and 9 bases from J, the gap between germline ends came to 18 bases. This CDR3 comprises 15 residues. Germline values: CDR1 SGHNT, CDR2 YYREEE (reference sequence). In nucleotides, the CDR3 is TGTGCCAGCAGCTTGGCGGGCTGGGGGCAAGTAAGCTACACCTTC. Protein product: CASSLAGWGQVSYTF.

The V gene is TRBV10-3, the J gene TRBJ2-2; 13 bases align to TRBD2. CDR1 ENHRY and CDR2 SYGVKD come from the germline V gene. CDR3 length: 18 residues. V was clipped by 2 bases and J by 5 bases; unmatched bases: 8. CDR3 nucleotides: TGTGCCATCAGTGAGCCCCCCACTAGCGGGAGGGGGACCGGGGAGCTGTTTTTT. Its protein is CAISEPPTSGRGTGELFF.

The J gene is TRBJ2-3, the V gene TRBV6-5, with 8 positions matching TRBD2. Germline V gene data show CDR1 as MNHEY and CDR2 as SVGAGI. The CDR3 length is 14 residues. After removal of 2 bases from V and 9 bases from J, the junction contained 7 bases not matched to a gene. Here the CDR3 reads CASSYTGLADTQYF. Written as DNA, the CDR3 is TGTGCCAGCAGTTACACAGGACTAGCCGACACGCAGTATTTT.

V is TRBV6-2 or TRBV6-3 and J is TRBJ2-5, with 7 bases identical to TRBD1. The germline CDR1 and CDR2 sequences are MNHEY and SVGEGT. This CDR3 comprises 13 residues. Trimming at V came to 6 bases and at J to 5 bases, leaving 6 bases not matched to a gene. The CDR3 DNA sequence: TGTGCCAGCAGCCCGGGACAGTCGGAGACCCAGTACTTC. Protein product: CASSPGQSETQYF.

This sequence joins TRBV5-6 and TRBJ1-1, with D perhaps matching TRBD1 (5 bases). CDR1 SGHDT and CDR2 YYEEEE come from the germline V gene. Trimming removed 0 bases from V and 0 bases from J, with 12 bases in between. The CDR3 runs 16 residues. The CDR3 nucleotides are TGTGCCAGCAGCTTGGAGGCCTGGGGCATGAACACTGAAGCTTTCTTT. Its translation is CASSLEAWGMNTEAFF. The whole variable domain, remainder taken from reference TRBV5-6 and TRBJ1-1, is DAGVTQSPTHLIKTRGQQVTLRCSPKSGHDTVSWYQQALGQGPQFIFQYYEEEERQRGNFPDRFSGHQFPNYSSELNVNALLLGDSALYLCASSLEAWGMNTEAFFGQGTRLTVV.

The chain recombines TRBV5-6 with TRBJ2-1; 9 nucleotides line up with TRBD2. Germline trimming cut 4 bases from V and 7 bases from J; bases unmatched to any gene: 6. There are 14 residues in the CDR3. Germline V gene sequence: CDR1 SGHDT, CDR2 YYEEEE. CDR3 sequence (DNA): TGTGCCAGCAGCACGGGACTAGCCCGGAATGAGCAGTTCTTC. Protein product: CASSTGLARNEQFF.

This chain links TRBV7-9 with TRBJ2-4, with 9 positions matching TRBD2. The CDR3 is made up of 19 amino acids. Germline V gene lookup returns CDR1 SEHNR and CDR2 FQNEAQ (reference sequence). V trimming: 5 bases; J trimming: 0 bases; junction bases outside the gene matches: 14. The CDR3 DNA sequence: TGTGCCAGCAGCCCCTCGGGGCTAGCGGGATTGGTAGCCAAAAACATTCAGTACTTC. Encoded protein: CASSPSGLAGLVAKNIQYF.

This chain joins TRBV19 and TRBJ2-3; D is perhaps TRBD2 (6 bases). CDR1 is LNHDA and CDR2 is SQIVND in the germline V gene (reference sequence). This CDR3 is built from 13 residues. V lost 3 bases to trimming and J lost 4 bases, with 8 bases between them. The CDR3 sequence is CASSIWGADTQYF. In DNA, the CDR3 is TGTGCCAGTAGTATTTGGGGGGCAGATACGCAGTATTTT. Supplemented by reference TRBV19 and TRBJ2-3, the full variable domain reads DGGITQSPKYLFRKEGQNVTLSCEQNLNHDAMYWYRQDPGQGLRLIYYSQIVNDFQKGDIAEGYSVSREKKESFPLTVTSAQKNPTAFYLCASSIWGADTQYFGPGTRLTVL.

A note on this clone: A junction end diverges from the germline sequence, so it may reflect a read error. The genes are TRBV4-1 and TRBJ1-1; D might be TRBD1 (5 bases). Germline values: CDR1 MGHRA, CDR2 YSYEKL. The CDR3 runs 16 residues. CDR3 DNA sequence: TGCGCCCGCAGCCGTGGGGGGGGGAGGCTGAACACTGAAGCTTTCTTT. Residues: CARSRGGGRLNTEAFF.

The CDR3 DNA sequence: TGTGCCAGCAGCCAAGAAGGTTTGGGACTAGCGGGGTACAATGAGCAGTTCTTC. Translated, it gives CASSQEGLGLAGYNEQFF. The chain links TRBV4-2 to TRBJ2-1, with TRBD2 matching 13 bases. The CDR3 is made up of 18 amino acids. The J segment lost 4 bases and the V segment lost 0 bases, leaving 6 bases of the junction unmatched. From germline, CDR1 is LGHNA and CDR2 YNFKEQ.

J is TRBJ2-2 and V is TRBV15; 7 bases align to TRBD1. CDR1 is LNHNV and CDR2 is YYDKDF in the germline V gene (reference sequence). Trimming removed 6 bases from V and 1 base from J; junction bases left unmatched: 2. There are 14 residues in the CDR3. CDR3 residues: CATRRGQNTGELFF. The CDR3 nucleotides are TGTGCCACCAGAAGGGGGCAGAACACCGGGGAGCTGTTTTTT.

This chain joins TRBV21-1 and TRBJ2-7; the D segment call TRBD2 is taken from the table without a DNA check. TRBV21-1 is listed as a pseudogene. The CDR3 runs 14 residues. This CDR3 reads CARIPGGAPYEQYF. The CDR3 nucleotides are TGTGCCAGGATCCCCGGGGGGGCCCCCTACGAGCAGTACTTC.

This clone was observed a handful of times. V is TRBV2 and J is TRBJ1-1; D is perhaps TRBD1 (6 bases). Per the germline V gene, CDR1 is SNHLY and CDR2 is FYNNEI. The V and J ends lost 8 bases and 5 bases respectively, with 18 bases between them. The CDR3 has 14 residues. CDR3 loop: CASRGARRGTEAFF. Here the CDR3 DNA reads TGTGCCAGCCGAGGCGCCCGAAGGGGGACTGAAGCTTTCTTT.

The chain links TRBV7-9 to TRBJ2-7, with D uncertain. Trimming took off 5 bases at V and 1 base at J, with 9 bases between the two ends. Per the germline V gene, CDR1 is SEHNR and CDR2 is FQNEAQ (reference sequence). This CDR3 contains 13 residues. CDR3 DNA: TGTGCCAGCAGCCTATCCCCTTCCTACGAGCAGTACTTC. Protein: CASSLSPSYEQYF.

V usage is TRBV19 and J usage is TRBJ2-7, with 13 bases lining up with TRBD2. There are 16 residues in the CDR3. Germline V gene sequence: CDR1 LNHDA, CDR2 SQIVND (reference sequence). With 3 bases clipped from V and 4 bases from J, the junction kept 6 bases outside the gene matches. The DNA of the CDR3 is TGTGCCAGTAGTATTCTCCGGACTAGCGGGGGATACGAGCAGTACTTC. This encodes CASSILRTSGGYEQYF.